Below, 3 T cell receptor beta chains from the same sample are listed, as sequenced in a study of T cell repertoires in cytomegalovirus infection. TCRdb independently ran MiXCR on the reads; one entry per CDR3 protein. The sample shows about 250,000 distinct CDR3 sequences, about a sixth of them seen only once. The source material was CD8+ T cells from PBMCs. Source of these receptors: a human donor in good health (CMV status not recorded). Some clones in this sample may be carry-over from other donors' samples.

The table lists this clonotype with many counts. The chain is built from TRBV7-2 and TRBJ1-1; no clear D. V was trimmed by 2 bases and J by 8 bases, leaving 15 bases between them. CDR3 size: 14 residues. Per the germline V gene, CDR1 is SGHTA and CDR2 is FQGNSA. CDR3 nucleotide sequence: TGTGCCAGCAGCTTAAACCCGGAGGGTGTAGAAGCTTTCTTT. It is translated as CASSLNPEGVEAFF.

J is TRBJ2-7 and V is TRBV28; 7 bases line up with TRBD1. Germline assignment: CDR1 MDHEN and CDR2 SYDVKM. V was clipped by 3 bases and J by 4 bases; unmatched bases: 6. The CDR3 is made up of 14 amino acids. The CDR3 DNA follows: TGTGCCAGCAGTTTGACAGGGCAAGTTTACGAGCAGTACTTC. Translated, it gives CASSLTGQVYEQYF.

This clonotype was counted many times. The CDR3 loop reads CASSRPGTGPYEQYF. The CDR3 bases are TGTGCCAGCAGCCGTCCCGGGACGGGTCCCTACGAGCAGTACTTC. This sequence joins TRBV14 and TRBJ2-7; D may correspond to TRBD1 or TRBD2 (5 bases each). Trimming pared 4 bases from V and 2 bases from J, leaving 15 bases between. This CDR3 contains 15 residues. Germline assignment: CDR1 SGHDN and CDR2 FVKESK.